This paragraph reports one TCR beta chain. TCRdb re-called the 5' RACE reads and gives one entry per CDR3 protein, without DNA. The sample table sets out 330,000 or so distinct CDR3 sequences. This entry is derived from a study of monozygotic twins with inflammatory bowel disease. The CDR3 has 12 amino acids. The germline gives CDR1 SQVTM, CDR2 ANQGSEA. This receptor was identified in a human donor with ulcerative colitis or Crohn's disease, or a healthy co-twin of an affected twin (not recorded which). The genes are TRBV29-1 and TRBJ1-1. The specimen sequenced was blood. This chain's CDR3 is CSGVVMNTEAFF.